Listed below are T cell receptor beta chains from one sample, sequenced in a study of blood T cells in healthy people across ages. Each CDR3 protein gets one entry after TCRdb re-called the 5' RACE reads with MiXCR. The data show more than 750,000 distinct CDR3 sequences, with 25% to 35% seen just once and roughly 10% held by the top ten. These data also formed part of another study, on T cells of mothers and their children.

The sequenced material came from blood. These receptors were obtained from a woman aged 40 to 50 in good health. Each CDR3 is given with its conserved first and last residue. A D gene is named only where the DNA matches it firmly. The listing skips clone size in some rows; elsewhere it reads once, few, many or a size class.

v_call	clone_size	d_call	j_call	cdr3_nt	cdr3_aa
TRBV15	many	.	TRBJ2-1	TGTGCCACCAGCAGAGATCAACTAGCTATTTTGGGGGGGGCGAACAATGAGCAGTTCTTC	CATSRDQLAILGGANNEQFF
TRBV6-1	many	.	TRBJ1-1	TGTGCCAGCAGTGAAAACAGATGGGGGGGATATCGTTCTGAAGCTTTCTTT	CASSENRWGGYRSEAFF
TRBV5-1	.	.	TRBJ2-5	TGCGCCAGCAGCTGGGAAGGCAGGCGGGAGACCCAGTACTTC	CASSWEGRRETQYF
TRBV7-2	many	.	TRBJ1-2	TGTGCCAGCAGCACTCCAGCAGGGGACGGCTACACCTTC	CASSTPAGDGYTF
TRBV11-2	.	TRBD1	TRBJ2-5	TGTGCCAGCAGCTCAAAACAGGGGGCTTTTTACAATGAGCAGTACTTC	CASSSKQGAFYNEQYF
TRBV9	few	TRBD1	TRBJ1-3	TGTGCCAGCAGCGCGTGGGGACAGGGGACTGGAAACACCATATATTTT	CASSAWGQGTGNTIYF
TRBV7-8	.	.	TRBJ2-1	TGTGCCACCTCCCATGAGCAGTTCTTC	CATSHEQFF
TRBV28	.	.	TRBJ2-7	TGTGCCAGCAGTTCTACAGGGATCCACGAGCAGTACTTC	CASSSTGIHEQYF
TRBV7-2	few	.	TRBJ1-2	TGTGCCAGCAGCTTGAACGCAGGGCGCCTTAACTATGGCTACACCTTC	CASSLNAGRLNYGYTF
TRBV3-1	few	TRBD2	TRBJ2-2	TGTGCCAGCAGCCAAGGCGGGGGAGCGAACACCGGGGAGCTGTTTTTT	CASSQGGGANTGELFF
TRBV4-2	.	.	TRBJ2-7	TGTGCCAGCAGCCAAGATTACCCAGGACCCTCCTACGAGCAGTACTTC	CASSQDYPGPSYEQYF
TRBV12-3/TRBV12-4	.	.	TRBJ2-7	TGTGCCAGCAGTTTAATTGGCGGGCCCTACGAGCAGTACTTC	CASSLIGGPYEQYF
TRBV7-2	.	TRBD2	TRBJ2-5	TGTGCCAGCAGCTTAATTAGCGGGGGGCAGACCCAGTACTTC	CASSLISGGQTQYF
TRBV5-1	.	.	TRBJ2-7	TGCGCCAGCAGCTTGGACCGGAGCGAGCAGTACTTC	CASSLDRSEQYF
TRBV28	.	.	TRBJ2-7	TGTGCCAGCAGTTCACCGATGACCTACGAGCAGTACTTC	CASSSPMTYEQYF